This T cell receptor beta chain comes out of a study of T cell repertoires in cytomegalovirus infection. The CDR3 spans 14 residues. CDR1 and CDR2 from the germline V gene are MGHRA and YSYEKL. V was cut by 1 base and J by 4 bases, with 7 bases left in between. TCRdb redid the calling of the reads with MiXCR, one entry per CDR3 protein. The sample includes about a million distinct CDR3 sequences, roughly 30% of them seen just once. Only a few counts were recorded for this clonotype. Its antigen is as yet unknown. Broader study findings: The response measured ex vivo was dominated by TCR beta clonotypes (HLA-C-restricted and CMV-specific). Cumulative public TCR beta family frequency identified CMV carriers with the relevant HLA.

The sample in question was cultured CD8+ T cells from PBMCs, obtained from culture after CMV antigen stimulation. This TCR was recovered from a human donor in good health (CMV status not recorded). Some clones in this sample may be carry-over from other donors' samples. The V and J genes are TRBV4-1 and TRBJ2-2; D not certain. CDR3 sequence: CASSQVPFTGELFF. The CDR3 coding sequence is TGCGCCAGCAGCCAAGTCCCTTTCACCGGGGAGCTGTTTTTT.